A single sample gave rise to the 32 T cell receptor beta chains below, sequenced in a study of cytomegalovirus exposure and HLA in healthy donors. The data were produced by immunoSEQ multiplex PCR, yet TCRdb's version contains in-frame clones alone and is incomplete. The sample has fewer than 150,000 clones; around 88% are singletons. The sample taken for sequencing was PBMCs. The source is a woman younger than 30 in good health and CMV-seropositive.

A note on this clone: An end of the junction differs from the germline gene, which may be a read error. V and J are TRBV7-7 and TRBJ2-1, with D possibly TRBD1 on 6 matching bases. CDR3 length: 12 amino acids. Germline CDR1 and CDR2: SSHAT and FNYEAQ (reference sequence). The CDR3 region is CASSPTGWEQFF. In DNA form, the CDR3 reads TGTGCTAGCAGCCCTACAGGGTGGGAGCAGTTCTTC.

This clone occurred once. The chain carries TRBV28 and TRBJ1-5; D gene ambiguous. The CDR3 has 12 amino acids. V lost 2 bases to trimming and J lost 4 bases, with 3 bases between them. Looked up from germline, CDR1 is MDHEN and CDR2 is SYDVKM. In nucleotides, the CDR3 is TGTGCCAGCAGTTTAGCGAATCAGCCCCAGCATTTT. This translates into CASSLANQPQHF.

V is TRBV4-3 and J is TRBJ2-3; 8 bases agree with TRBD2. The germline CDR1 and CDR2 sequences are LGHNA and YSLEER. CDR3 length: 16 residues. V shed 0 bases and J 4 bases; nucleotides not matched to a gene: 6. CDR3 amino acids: CASSQDGGGAADTQYF. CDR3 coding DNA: TGCGCCAGCAGCCAAGACGGGGGGGGCGCGGCAGATACGCAGTATTTT.

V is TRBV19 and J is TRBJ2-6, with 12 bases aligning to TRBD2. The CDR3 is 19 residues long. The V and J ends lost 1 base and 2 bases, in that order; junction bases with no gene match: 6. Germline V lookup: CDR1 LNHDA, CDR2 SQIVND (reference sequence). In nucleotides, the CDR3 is TGTGCCAGTAGTATAGGACTAGCGGGAGTAGGAGCTGGGGCCAACGTCCTGACTTTC. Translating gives CASSIGLAGVGAGANVLTF.

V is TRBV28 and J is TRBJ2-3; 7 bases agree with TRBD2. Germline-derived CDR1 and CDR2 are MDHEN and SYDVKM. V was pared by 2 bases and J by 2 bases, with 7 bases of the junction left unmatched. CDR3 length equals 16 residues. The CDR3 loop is CASSLVSGKYTDTQYF. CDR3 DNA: TGTGCCAGCAGTTTAGTAAGCGGGAAATACACAGATACGCAGTATTTT.

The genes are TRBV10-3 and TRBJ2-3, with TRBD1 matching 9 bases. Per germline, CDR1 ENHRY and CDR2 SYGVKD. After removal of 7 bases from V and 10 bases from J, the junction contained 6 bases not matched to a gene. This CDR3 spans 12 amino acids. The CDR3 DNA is TGTGCCATCAAGGACAGGGGATCGGCGCAGTATTTT. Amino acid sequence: CAIKDRGSAQYF.

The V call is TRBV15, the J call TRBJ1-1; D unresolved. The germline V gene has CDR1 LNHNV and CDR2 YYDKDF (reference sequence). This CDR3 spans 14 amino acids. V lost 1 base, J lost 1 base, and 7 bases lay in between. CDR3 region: CATSRGGRNTEAFF. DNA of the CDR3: TGTGCCACCAGCAGAGGAGGGCGGAACACTGAAGCTTTCTTT. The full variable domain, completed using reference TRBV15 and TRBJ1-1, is DAMVIQNPRYQVTQFGKPVTLSCSQTLNHNVMYWYQQKSSQAPKLLFHYYDKDFNNEADTPDNFQSRRPNTSFCFLDIRSPGLGDTAMYLCATSRGGRNTEAFFGQGTRLTVV.

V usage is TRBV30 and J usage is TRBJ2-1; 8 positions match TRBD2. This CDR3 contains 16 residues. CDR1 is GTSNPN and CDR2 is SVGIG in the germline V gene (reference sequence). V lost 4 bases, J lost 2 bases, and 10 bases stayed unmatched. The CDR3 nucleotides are TGTGCCTGGAAGGGGGTGGCGGGAGGAACCTACAATGAGCAGTTCTTC. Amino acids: CAWKGVAGGTYNEQFF.

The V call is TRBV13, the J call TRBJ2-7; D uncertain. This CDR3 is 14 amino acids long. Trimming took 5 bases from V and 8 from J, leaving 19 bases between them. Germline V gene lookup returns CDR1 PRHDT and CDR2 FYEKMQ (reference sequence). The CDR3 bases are TGTGCCAGCAGCCTACCCGTCGTGTCGCTACAGCAGTACTTC. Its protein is CASSLPVVSLQQYF.

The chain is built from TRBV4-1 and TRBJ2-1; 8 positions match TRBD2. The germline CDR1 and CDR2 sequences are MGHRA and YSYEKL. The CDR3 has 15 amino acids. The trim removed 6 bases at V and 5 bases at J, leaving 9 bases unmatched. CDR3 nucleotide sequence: TGCGCCAGCAGTGTTAGCGGGGTAGGTAACAATGAGCAGTTCTTC. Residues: CASSVSGVGNNEQFF.

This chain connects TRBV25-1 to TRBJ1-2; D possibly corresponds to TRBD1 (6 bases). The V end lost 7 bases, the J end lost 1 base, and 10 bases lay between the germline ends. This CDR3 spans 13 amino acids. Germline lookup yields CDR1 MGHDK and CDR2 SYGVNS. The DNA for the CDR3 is TGTGCCAGCACCCAGGGGCGTAACTATGGCTACACCTTC. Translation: CASTQGRNYGYTF.

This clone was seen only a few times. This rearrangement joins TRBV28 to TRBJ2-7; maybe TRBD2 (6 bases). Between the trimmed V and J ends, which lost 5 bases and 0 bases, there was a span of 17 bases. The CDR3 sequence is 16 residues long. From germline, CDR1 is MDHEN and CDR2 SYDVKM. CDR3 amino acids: CASSRRGWGVSYEQYF. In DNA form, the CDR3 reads TGTGCCAGCAGTCGTCGCGGTTGGGGGGTCTCCTACGAGCAGTACTTC.

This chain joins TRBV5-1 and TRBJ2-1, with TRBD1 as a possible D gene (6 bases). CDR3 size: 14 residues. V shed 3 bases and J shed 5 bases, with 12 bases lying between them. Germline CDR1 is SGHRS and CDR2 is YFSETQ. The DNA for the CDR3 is TGCGCCAGCAGCTGGGGGACAAGGAACAATGAGCAGTTCTTC. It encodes CASSWGTRNNEQFF.

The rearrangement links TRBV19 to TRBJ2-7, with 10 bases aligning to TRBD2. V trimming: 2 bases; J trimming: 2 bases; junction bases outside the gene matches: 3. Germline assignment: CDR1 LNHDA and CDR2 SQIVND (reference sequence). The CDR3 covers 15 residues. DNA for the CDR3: TGTGCCAGTAGTATACTAGCGGGGGCGCCCTACGAGCAGTACTTC. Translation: CASSILAGAPYEQYF.

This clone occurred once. This CDR3 is CASSWTSGSNEQFF. The CDR3 DNA reads as TGTGCCAGCAGTTGGACTAGCGGGAGCAATGAGCAGTTCTTC. V is TRBV28 and J is TRBJ2-1, with 13 bases matching TRBD2. CDR3 length: 14 amino acids. The V gene end was trimmed by 4 bases and the J gene end by 6 bases; junction bases not matched to a gene: 0. Germline V gene data show CDR1 as MDHEN and CDR2 as SYDVKM. Complete variable domain (other parts from reference TRBV28 and TRBJ2-1): DVKVTQSSRYLVKRTGEKVFLECVQDMDHENMFWYRQDPGLGLRLIYFSYDVKMKEKGDIPEGYSVSREKKERFSLILESASTNQTSMYLCASSWTSGSNEQFFGPGTRLTVL.

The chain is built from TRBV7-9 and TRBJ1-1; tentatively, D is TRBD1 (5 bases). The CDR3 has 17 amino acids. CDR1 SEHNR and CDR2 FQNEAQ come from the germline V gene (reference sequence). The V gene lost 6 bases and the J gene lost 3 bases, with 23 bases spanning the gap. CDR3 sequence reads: CASRATNRRGLDTEAFF. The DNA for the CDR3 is TGTGCCAGCAGGGCGACAAACCGGAGGGGATTAGACACTGAAGCTTTCTTT.

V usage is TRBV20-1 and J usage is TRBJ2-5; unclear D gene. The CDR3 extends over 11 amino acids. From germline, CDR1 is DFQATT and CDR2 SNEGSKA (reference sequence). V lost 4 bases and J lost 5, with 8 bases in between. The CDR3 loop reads CSAKPRETQYF. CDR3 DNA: TGCAGTGCTAAGCCTAGGGAGACCCAGTACTTC.

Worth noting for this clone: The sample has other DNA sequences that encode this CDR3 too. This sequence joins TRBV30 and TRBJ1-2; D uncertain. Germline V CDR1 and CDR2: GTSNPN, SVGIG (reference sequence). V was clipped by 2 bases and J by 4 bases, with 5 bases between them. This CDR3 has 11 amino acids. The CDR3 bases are TGTGCCTGGAGTTACAGCTATGGCTACACCTTC. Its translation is CAWSYSYGYTF. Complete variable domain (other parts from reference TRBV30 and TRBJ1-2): SQTIHQWPATLVQPVGSPLSLECTVEGTSNPNLYWYRQAAGRGLQLLFYSVGIGQISSEVPQNLSASRPQDRQFILSSKKLLLSDSGFYLCAWSYSYGYTFGSGTRLTVV.

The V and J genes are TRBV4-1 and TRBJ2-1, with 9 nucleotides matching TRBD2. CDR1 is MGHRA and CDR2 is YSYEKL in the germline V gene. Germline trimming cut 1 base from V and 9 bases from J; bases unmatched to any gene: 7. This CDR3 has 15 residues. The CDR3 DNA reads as TGCGCCAGCAGCCAAGGCCTTCGGACTAGCGCTGAGCAGTTCTTC. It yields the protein CASSQGLRTSAEQFF.

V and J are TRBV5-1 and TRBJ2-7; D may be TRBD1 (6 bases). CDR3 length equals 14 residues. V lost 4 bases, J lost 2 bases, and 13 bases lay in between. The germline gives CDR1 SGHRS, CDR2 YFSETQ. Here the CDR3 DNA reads TGCGCCAGCAGCCGTGGGACACAAACCTACGAGCAGTACTTC. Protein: CASSRGTQTYEQYF.

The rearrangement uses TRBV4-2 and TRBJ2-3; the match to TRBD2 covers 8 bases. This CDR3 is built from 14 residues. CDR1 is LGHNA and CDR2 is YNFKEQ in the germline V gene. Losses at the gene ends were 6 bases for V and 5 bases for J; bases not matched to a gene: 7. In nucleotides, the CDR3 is TGTGCCAGCAGAAGCGGGGGAGTAGAAGATACGCAGTATTTT. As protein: CASRSGGVEDTQYF.

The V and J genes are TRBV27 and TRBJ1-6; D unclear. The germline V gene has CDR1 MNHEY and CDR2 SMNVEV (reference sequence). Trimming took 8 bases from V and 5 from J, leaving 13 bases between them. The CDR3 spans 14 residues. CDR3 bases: TGTGCCAGCTCCTTCCACGGGGATAATTCACCCCTCCACTTT. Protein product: CASSFHGDNSPLHF.

The CDR3 sequence: CATSRDRGLSYGYTF. The CDR3 coding sequence is TGTGCCACCAGCAGAGATCGAGGGCTCAGCTATGGCTACACCTTC. The chain uses TRBV15 and TRBJ1-2; D gene uncertain. Trimming left V 0 bases short and J 4 bases short, with 12 bases between. This CDR3 contains 15 residues. Germline-derived CDR1 and CDR2 are LNHNV and YYDKDF (reference sequence).

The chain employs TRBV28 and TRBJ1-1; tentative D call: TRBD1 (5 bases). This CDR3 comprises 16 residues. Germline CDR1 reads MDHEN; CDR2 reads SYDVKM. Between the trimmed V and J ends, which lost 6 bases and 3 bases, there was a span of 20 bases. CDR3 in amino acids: CASSPTLGGGYTEAFF. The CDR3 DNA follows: TGTGCCAGCAGCCCGACCCTCGGGGGTGGGTACACTGAAGCTTTCTTT.

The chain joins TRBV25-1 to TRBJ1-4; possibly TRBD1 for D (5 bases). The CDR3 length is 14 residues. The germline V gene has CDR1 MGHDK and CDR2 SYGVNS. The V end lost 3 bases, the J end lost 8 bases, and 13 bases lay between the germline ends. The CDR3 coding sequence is TGTGCCAGCAGTGACGGGGGTATCTGGGAAAAACTGTTTTTT. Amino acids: CASSDGGIWEKLFF.

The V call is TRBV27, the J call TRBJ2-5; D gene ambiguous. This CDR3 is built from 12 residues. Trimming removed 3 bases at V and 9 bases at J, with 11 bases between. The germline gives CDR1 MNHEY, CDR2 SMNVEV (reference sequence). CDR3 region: CASSFPPPSQYF. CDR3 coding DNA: TGTGCCAGCAGTTTCCCCCCTCCTTCCCAGTACTTC.

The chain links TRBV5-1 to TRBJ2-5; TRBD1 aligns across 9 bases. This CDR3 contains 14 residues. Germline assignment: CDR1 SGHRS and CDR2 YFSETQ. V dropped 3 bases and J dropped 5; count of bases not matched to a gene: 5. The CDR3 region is CASSSTGGAETQYF. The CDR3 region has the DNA TGCGCCAGCAGCTCTACAGGGGGCGCGGAGACCCAGTACTTC.

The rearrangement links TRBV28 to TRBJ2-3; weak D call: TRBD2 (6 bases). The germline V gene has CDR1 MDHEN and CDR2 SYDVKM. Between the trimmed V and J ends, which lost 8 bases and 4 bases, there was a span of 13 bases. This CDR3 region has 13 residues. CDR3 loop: CASLPGVPDTQYF. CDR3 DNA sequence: TGTGCCAGCCTACCGGGGGTCCCAGATACGCAGTATTTT.

This chain's CDR3 is CASSQKQLTDTQYF. The CDR3 nucleotides read TGTGCCAGCAGCCAAAAACAGCTCACAGATACGCAGTATTTT. The V call is TRBV14, the J call TRBJ2-3; no firm D call. The CDR3 has 14 residues. Trimming took off 2 bases at V and 2 bases at J, with 8 bases between the two ends. CDR1 and CDR2 (germline): SGHDN, FVKESK. The whole variable domain, remainder taken from reference TRBV14 and TRBJ2-3, is EAGVTQFPSHSVIEKGQTVTLRCDPISGHDNLYWYRRVMGKEIKFLLHFVKESKQDESGMPNNRFLAERTGGTYSTLKVQPAELEDSGVYFCASSQKQLTDTQYFGPGTRLTVL.

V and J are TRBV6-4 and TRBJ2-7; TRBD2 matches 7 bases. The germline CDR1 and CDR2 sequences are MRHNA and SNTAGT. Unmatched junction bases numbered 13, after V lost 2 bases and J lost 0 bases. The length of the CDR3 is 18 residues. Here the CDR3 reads CASSDESLICGGSYEQYF. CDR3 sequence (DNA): TGTGCCAGCAGTGACGAGTCTTTAATTTGCGGGGGCTCCTACGAGCAGTACTTC.

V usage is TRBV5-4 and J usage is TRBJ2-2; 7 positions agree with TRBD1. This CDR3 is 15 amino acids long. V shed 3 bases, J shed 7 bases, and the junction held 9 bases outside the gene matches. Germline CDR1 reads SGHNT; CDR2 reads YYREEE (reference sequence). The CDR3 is CASSSKTGHGGELFF. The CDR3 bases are TGTGCCAGCAGCTCTAAGACAGGGCATGGCGGGGAGCTGTTTTTT.

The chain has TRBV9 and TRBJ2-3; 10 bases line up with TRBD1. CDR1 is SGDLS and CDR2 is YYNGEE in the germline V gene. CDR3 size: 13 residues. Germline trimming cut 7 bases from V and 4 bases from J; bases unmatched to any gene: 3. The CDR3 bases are TGTGCCAGCGACAGGGGGCAGCCAGATACGCAGTATTTT. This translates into CASDRGQPDTQYF.